This TCR beta chain was captured in a study of cytomegalovirus exposure and HLA in healthy donors. About the study: There were around 100 million unique TCR beta sequences, drawn from about 180 million T cells, in an earlier analysis. Overall study results and limits: With further analysis later on, most CMV-associated TCR beta chains appeared HLA-restricted.

The CDR3 runs 17 residues. Trimming removed 3 bases from V and 0 bases from J, with 12 bases in between. CDR1 is LGHNA and CDR2 is YSLEER in the germline V gene. Notes on this clone: The antigen is undetermined.

It was healthy bone marrow donors who served as donors. PCR employed 60 Vbeta and 13 Jbeta primers. Clones were read by immunoSEQ multiplex PCR, and TCRdb kept only the in-frame ones, dropping some. This sample has some 90,000 clones; about 70% occur once, and the top ten carry less than 4%. Sequencing input: PBMCs. The origin of this receptor is a man in his forties in good health and CMV-seronegative. This chain joins TRBV4-3 and TRBJ2-6; D may be TRBD1 (5 bases). The CDR3 nucleotides are TGCGCCAGCAGCCAGCAAGGGGCCTCCTCTGGGGCCAACGTCCTGACTTTC. Amino acids: CASSQQGASSGANVLTF.